This T cell receptor beta chain was profiled in a study of shared clonotypes between healthy human individuals. Sequenced by immunoSEQ multiplex PCR; TCRdb stores in-frame clones only, minus some. The data hold some 1.5 million clones, with roughly 96% observed a single time. CDR1 is SEHNR and CDR2 is FQNEAQ in the germline V gene (reference sequence). Losses at the gene ends were 7 bases for V and 6 bases for J; bases not matched to a gene: 0. CDR3 length: 11 amino acids. The specimen sequenced was naive CD4+ T cells sorted from blood. The subset is: CD45RA+ positively selected. This sequence was found in a man aged 25-40 years in good health. This chain uses TRBV7-9 with TRBJ2-1, with TRBD1 matching over 7 bases. In nucleotides, the CDR3 is TGTGCCAGCAACAGGGGCAATGAGCAGTTCTTC. Its translation is CASNRGNEQFF.